This T cell receptor (beta chain) was captured by sequencing in a study of brain T cells in children with intractable seizures. Study-level findings and limits: Pre-surgery blood may have been undersampled, hiding some clones.

Sequenced by immunoSEQ multiplex PCR; TCRdb stores in-frame clones only, minus some. The sample holds around 38,000 clones, 75% to 95% seen once. Unmatched junction bases numbered 6, after V lost 7 bases and J lost 5 bases. The germline V gene encodes CDR1 LGHNT and CDR2 FRNRAP. This CDR3 region has 15 residues. Surgery cases with the highest brain T cell transcript signatures were chosen for sequencing. A word on this clone: Its antigen remains unidentified.

This specimen consisted of peripheral blood, obtained at surgery. The rearrangement joins TRBV12-5 to TRBJ1-6, with 9 nucleotides matching TRBD1. The TCR comes from a girl aged 2 to 9 with tuberous sclerosis and intractable seizures. CDR3 in DNA: TGTGCTAGTGCCAAGGACAGGGGAAATAATTCACCCCTCCACTTT. The encoded protein is CASAKDRGNNSPLHF. The full variable domain, completed using reference TRBV12-5 and TRBJ1-6, is DARVTQTPRHKVTEMGQEVTMRCQPILGHNTVFWYRQTMMQGLELLAYFRNRAPLDDSGMPKDRFSAEMPDATLATLKIQPSEPRDSAVYFCASAKDRGNNSPLHFGNGTRLTVT.